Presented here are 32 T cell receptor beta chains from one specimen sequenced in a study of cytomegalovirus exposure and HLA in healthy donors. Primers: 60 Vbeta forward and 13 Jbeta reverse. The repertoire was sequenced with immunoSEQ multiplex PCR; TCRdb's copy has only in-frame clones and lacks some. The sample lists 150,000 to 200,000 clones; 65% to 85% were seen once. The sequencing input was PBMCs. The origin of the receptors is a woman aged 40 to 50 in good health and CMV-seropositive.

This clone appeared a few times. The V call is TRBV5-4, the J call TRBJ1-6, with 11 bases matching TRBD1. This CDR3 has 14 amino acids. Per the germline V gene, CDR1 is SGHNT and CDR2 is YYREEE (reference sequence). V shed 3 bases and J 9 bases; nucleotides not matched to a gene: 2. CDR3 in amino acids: CASSSDRGLSPLHF. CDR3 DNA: TGTGCCAGCAGCTCGGACAGGGGGCTTTCACCCCTCCACTTT.

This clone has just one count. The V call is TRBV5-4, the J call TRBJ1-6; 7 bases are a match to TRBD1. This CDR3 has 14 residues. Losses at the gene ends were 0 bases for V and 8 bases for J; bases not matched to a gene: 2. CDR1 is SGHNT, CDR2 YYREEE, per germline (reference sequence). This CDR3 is CASSLDRGYSPLHF. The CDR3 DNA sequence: TGTGCCAGCAGCTTGGACAGGGGCTATTCACCCCTCCACTTT.

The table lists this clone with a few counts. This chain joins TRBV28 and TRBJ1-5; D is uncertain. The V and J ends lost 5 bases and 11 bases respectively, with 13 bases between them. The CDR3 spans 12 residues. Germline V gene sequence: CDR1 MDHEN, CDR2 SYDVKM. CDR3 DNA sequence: TGTGCCAGCAGTCTGACTAGTAGGGCCCAGCATTTT. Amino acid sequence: CASSLTSRAQHF.

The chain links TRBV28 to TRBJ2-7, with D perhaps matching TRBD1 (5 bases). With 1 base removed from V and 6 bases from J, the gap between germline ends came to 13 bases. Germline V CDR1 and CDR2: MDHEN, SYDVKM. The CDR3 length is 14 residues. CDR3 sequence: CASSLSQGRAEQYF. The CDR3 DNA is TGTGCCAGCAGTTTATCGCAGGGTCGGGCCGAGCAGTACTTC.

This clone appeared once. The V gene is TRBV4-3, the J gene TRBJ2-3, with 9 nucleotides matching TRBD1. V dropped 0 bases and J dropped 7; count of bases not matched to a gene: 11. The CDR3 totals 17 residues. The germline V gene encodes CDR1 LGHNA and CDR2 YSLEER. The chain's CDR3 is CASSQEPGQGIRNTQYF. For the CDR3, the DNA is TGCGCCAGCAGCCAAGAGCCGGGACAGGGTATCAGGAATACGCAGTATTTT.

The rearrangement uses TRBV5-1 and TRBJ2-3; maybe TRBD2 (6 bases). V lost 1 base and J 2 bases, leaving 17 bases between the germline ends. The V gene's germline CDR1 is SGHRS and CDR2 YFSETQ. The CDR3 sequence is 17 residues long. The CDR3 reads CASSLSHGGDHTDTQYF. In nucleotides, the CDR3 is TGCGCCAGCAGCTTGTCGCATGGCGGGGACCACACAGATACGCAGTATTTT.

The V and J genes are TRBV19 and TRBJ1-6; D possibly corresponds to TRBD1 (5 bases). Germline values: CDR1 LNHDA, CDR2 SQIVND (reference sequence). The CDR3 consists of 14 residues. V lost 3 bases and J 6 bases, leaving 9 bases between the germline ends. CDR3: CASSIGHLNSPLHF. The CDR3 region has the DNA TGTGCCAGTAGTATCGGACACCTTAATTCACCCCTCCACTTT.

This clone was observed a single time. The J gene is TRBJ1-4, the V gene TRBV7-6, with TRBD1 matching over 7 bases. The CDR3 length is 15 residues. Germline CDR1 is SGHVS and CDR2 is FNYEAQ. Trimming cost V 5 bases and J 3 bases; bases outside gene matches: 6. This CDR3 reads CASSPHRGPNEKLFF. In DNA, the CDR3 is TGTGCCAGCAGCCCCCACAGGGGACCTAATGAAAAACTGTTTTTT.

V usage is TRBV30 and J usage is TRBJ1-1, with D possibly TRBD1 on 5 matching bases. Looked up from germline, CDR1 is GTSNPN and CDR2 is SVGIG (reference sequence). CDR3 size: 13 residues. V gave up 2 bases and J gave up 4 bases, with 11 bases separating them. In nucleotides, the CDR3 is TGTGCCTGGAGTCGCCAGGGTGGCACTGAAGCTTTCTTT. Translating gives CAWSRQGGTEAFF.

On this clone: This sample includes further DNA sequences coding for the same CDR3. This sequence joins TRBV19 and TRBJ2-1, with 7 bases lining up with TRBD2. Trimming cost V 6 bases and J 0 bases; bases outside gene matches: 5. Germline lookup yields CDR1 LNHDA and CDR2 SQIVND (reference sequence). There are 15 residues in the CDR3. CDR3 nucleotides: TGTGCCAGTAGACCAGCGGGGAGCTCCTACAATGAGCAGTTCTTC. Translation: CASRPAGSSYNEQFF.

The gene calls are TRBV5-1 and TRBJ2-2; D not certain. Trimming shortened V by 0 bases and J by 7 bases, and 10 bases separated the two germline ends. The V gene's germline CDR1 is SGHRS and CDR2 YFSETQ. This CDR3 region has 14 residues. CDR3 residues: CASSLDPSGGELFF. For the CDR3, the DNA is TGCGCCAGCAGCTTGGATCCGTCGGGCGGGGAGCTGTTTTTT.

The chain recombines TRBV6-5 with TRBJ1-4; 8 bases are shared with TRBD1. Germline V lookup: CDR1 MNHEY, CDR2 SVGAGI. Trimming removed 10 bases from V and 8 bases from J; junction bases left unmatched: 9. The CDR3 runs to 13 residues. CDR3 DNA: TGTGCCACCAGGACAGGGTCATACGAAAAACTGTTTTTT. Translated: CATRTGSYEKLFF.

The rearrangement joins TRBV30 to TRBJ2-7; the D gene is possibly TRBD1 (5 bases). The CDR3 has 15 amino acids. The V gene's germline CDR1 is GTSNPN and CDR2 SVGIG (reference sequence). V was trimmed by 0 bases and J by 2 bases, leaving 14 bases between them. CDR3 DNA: TGTGCCTGGAGTGTAGGGGCGGTGTCTACCTACGAGCAGTACTTC. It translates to CAWSVGAVSTYEQYF.

For the CDR3, the DNA is TGTGCCAGTAGGACAAGGAATCCCCCCCGCTACACCTTC. It translates to CASRTRNPPRYTF. This chain joins TRBV19 and TRBJ1-2; D is undetermined. V lost 6 bases, J lost 9 bases, and 17 bases lay in between. Germline V gene data show CDR1 as LNHDA and CDR2 as SQIVND (reference sequence). This CDR3 has 13 amino acids. The full variable domain, with the rest looked up from reference TRBV19 and TRBJ1-2, is DGGITQSPKYLFRKEGQNVTLSCEQNLNHDAMYWYRQDPGQGLRLIYYSQIVNDFQKGDIAEGYSVSREKKESFPLTVTSAQKNPTAFYLCASRTRNPPRYTFGSGTRLTVV.

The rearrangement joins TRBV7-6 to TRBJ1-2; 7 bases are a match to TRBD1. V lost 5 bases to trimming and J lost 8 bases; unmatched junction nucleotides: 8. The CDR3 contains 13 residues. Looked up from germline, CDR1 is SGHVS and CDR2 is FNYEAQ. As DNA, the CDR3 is TGTGCCAGCAGCCGCACAGGGGTTGGCGGCTACACCTTC. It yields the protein CASSRTGVGGYTF.

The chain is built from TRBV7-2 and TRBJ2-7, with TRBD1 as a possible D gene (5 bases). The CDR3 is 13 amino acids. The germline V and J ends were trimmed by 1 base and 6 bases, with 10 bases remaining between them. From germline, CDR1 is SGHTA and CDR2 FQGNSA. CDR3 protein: CASSLVTVSEQYF. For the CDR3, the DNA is TGTGCCAGCAGCTTAGTGACAGTCTCCGAGCAGTACTTC.

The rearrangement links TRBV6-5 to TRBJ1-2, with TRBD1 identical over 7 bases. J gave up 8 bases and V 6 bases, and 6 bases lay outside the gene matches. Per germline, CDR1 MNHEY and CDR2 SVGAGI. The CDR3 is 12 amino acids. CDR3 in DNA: TGTGCCAGCAGAGAGGGGGCGAGGGGCTACACCTTC. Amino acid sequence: CASREGARGYTF.

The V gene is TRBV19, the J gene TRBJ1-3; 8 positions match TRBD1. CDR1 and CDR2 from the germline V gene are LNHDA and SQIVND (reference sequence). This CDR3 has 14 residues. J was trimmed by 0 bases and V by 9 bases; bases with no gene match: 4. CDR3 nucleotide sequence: TGTGCCAGCGGGACAGGTAACTCTGGAAACACCATATATTTT. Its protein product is CASGTGNSGNTIYF.

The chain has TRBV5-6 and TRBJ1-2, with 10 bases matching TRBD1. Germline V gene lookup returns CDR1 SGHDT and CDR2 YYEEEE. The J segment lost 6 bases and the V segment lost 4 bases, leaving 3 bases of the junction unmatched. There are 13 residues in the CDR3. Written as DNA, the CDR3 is TGTGCCAGCAGCCCGGGGACAGGGGATGGCTACACCTTC. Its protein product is CASSPGTGDGYTF.

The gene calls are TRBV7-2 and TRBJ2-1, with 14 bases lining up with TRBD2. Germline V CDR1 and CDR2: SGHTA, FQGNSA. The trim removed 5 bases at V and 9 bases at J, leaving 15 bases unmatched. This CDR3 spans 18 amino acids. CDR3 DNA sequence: TGTGCCAGCAGCCCCCGAAAGACTAGCGGGGGGGCCTCGATTGAGCAGTTCTTC. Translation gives CASSPRKTSGGASIEQFF.

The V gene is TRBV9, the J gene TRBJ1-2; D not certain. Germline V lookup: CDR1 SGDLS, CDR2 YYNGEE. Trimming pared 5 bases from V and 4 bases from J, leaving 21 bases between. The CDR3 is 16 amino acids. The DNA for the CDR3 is TGTGCCAGCAGTGCCGGGTTGGCTAGAACGTCCTATGGCTACACCTTC. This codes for CASSAGLARTSYGYTF.

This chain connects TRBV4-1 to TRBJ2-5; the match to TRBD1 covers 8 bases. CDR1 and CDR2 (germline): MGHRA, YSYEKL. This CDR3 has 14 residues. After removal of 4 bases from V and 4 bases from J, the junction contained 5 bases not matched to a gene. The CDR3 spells CASSLGQGAETQYF. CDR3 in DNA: TGCGCCAGCAGCCTTGGACAGGGTGCAGAGACCCAGTACTTC.

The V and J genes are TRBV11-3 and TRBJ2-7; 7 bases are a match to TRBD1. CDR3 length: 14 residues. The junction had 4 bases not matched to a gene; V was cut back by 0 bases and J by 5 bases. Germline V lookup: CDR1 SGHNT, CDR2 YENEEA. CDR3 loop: CASSLDGTANEQYF. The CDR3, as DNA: TGTGCCAGCAGCTTAGACGGGACAGCGAACGAGCAGTACTTC.

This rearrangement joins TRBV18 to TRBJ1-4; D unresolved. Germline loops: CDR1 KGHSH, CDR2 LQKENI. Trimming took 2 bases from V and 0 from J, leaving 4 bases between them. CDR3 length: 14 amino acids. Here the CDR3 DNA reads TGTGCCAGCTCACCAAGCACAACTAATGAAAAACTGTTTTTT. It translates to CASSPSTTNEKLFF.

The CDR3 region is CASTGTGSYRDGYTF. CDR3 sequence (DNA): TGTGCCAGTACCGGGACAGGGTCTTATCGGGATGGCTACACCTTC. V usage is TRBV19 and J usage is TRBJ1-2; 9 bases line up with TRBD1. Germline V gives CDR1 LNHDA, CDR2 SQIVND (reference sequence). V shed 7 bases, J shed 6 bases, and the junction held 12 bases outside the gene matches. This CDR3 comprises 15 residues.

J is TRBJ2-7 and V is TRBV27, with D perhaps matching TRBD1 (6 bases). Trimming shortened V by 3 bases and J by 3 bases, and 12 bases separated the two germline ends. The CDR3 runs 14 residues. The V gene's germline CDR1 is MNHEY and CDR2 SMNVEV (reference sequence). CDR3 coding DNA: TGTGCCAGCAGTTTCGATGGACAGAGCTACGAGCAGTACTTC. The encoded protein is CASSFDGQSYEQYF.

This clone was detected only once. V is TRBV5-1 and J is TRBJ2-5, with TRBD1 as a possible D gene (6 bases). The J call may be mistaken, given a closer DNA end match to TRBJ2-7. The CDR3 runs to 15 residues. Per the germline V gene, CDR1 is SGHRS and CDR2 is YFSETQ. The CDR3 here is CASSLAAGADFEQYF. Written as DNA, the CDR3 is TGCGCCAGCAGCTTGGCCGCAGGGGCCGATTTCGAGCAGTACTTC.

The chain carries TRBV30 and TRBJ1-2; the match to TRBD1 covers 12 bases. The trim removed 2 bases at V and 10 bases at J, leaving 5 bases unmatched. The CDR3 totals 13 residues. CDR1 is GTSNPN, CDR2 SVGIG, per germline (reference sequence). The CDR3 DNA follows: TGTGCCTGGAGTCCGGGACAGGGGGCTTCCTACACCTTC. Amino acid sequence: CAWSPGQGASYTF.

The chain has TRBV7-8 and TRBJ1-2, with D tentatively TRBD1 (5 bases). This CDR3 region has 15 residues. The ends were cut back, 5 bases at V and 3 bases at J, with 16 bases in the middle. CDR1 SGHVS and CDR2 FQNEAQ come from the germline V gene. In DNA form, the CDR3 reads TGTGCCAGCAGCCCCAGGGTACAGTCGGACTATGGCTACACCTTC. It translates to CASSPRVQSDYGYTF. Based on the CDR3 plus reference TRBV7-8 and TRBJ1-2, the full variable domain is GAGVSQSPRYKVAKRGQDVALRCDPISGHVSLFWYQQALGQGPEFLTYFQNEAQLDKSGLPSDRFFAERPEGSVSTLKIQRTQQEDSAVYLCASSPRVQSDYGYTFGSGTRLTVV.

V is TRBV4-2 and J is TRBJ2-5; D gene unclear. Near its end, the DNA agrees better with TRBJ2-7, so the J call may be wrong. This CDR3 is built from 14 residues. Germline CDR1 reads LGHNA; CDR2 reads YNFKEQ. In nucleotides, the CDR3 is TGTGCCAGCAGCCAAGATTTAATGGTTTTCGAGCAGTACTTC. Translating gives CASSQDLMVFEQYF.

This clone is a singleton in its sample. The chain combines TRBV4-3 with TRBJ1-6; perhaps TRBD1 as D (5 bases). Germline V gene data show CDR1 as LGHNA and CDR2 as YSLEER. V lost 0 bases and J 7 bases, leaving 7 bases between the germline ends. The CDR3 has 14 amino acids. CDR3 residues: CASSQDRANSPLHF. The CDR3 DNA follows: TGCGCCAGCAGCCAAGACAGGGCCAATTCACCCCTCCACTTT.

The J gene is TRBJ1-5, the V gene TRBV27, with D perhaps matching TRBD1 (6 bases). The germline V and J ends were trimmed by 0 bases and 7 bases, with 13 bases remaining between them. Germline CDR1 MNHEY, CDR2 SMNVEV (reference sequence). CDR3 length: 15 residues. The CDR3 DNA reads TGTGCCAGCAGTTTATCGGGTGGGGGCGGCCAGCCCCAGCATTTT. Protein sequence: CASSLSGGGGQPQHF.